This TCR beta chain originates from a study of blood T cell repertoires in COVID-19. Across the whole study: The cDNA or gDNA used as material had been derived from T cells, B-cell-depleted T cells, or PBMCs.

V trimming: 3 bases; J trimming: 0 bases; junction bases outside the gene matches: 8. The CDR3 consists of 16 residues. Germline-derived CDR1 and CDR2 are MDHEN and SYDVKM. Authors' methods: Cell counts per sample came from amplifying reference gene primers. Libraries were prepared by immunoSEQ multiplex PCR; TCRdb keeps only in-frame clonotypes and omits some of them. V, J and clone size are taken as reported in that table, and D and trimming were inferred from the DNA itself. The data contain 150,000 to 200,000 clones, approximately 91% of them singletons. Source material: peripheral blood. The TCR sequence derives from a young man with COVID-19, enrolled during active disease. The V and J genes are TRBV28 and TRBJ2-7, with 7 nucleotides matching TRBD1. The CDR3, as DNA: TGTGCCAGCAGTTTCTTGGGGACAGTAAGCTCCTACGAGCAGTACTTC. This codes for CASSFLGTVSSYEQYF.